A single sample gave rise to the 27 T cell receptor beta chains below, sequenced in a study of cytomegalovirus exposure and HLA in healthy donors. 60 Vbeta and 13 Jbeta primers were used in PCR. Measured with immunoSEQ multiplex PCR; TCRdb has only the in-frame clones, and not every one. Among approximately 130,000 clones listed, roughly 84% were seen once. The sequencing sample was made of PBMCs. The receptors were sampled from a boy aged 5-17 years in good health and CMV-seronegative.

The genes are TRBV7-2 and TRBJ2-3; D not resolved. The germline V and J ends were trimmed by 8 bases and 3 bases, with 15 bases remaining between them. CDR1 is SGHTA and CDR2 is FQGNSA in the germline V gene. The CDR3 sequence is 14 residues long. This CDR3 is CASESPSGTDTQYF. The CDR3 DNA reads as TGTGCCAGCGAAAGCCCTAGTGGGACAGATACGCAGTATTTT.

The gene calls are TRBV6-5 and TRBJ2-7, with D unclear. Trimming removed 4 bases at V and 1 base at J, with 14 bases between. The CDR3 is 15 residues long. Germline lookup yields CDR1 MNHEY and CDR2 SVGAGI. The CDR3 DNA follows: TGTGCCAGCAGTTCTCTGACACGATTATCCTACGAGCAGTACTTC. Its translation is CASSSLTRLSYEQYF.

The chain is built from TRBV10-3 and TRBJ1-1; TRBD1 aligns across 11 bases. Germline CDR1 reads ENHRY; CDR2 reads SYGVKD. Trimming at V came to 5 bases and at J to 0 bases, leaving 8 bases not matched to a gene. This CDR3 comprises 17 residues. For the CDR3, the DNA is TGTGCCATCAGTCCCGGGACAGGGGGTCCCATGAACACTGAAGCTTTCTTT. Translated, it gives CAISPGTGGPMNTEAFF.

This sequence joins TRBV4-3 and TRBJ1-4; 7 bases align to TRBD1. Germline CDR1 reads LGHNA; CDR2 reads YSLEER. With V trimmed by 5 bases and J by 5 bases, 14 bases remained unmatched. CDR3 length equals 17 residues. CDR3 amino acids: CASSNGHTGAPNEKLFF. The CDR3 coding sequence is TGCGCCAGCAGCAATGGTCATACAGGGGCCCCGAATGAAAAACTGTTTTTT.

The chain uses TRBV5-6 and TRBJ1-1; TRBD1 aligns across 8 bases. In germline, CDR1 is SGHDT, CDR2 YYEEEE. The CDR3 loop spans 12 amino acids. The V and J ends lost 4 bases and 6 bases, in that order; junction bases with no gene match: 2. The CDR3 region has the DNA TGTGCCAGCAGCGGACAGGGCGCTGAAGCTTTCTTT. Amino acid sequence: CASSGQGAEAFF.

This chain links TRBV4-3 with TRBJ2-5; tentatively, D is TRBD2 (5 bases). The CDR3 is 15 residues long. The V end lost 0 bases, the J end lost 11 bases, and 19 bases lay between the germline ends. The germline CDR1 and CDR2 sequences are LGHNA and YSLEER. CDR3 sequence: CASSQDQEGSQEQYF. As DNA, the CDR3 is TGCGCCAGCAGCCAAGATCAAGAGGGTTCGCAGGAGCAGTACTTC.

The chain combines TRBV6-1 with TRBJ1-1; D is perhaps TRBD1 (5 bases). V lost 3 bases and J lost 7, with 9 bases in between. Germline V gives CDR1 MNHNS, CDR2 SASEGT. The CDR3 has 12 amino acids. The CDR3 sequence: CASSEGGYEAFF. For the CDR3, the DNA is TGTGCCAGCAGTGAGGGGGGATATGAAGCTTTCTTT.

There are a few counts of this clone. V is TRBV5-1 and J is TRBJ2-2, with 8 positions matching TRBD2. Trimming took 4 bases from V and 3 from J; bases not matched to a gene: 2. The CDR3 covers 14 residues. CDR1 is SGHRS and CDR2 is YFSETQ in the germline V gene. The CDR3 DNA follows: TGCGCCAGCAGCATACTAGCGGACACCGGGGAGCTGTTTTTT. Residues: CASSILADTGELFF.

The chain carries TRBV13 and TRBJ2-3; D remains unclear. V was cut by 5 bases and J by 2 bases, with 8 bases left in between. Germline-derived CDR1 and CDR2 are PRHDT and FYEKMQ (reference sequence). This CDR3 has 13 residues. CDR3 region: CASSTRNTDTQYF. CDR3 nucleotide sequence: TGTGCCAGCAGCACGCGAAACACAGATACGCAGTATTTT.

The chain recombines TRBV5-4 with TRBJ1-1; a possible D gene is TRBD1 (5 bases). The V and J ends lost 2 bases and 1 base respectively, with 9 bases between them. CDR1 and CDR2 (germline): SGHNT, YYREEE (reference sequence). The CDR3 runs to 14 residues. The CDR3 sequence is CASSFLGENTEAFF. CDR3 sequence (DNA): TGTGCCAGCAGCTTCCTAGGGGAGAACACTGAAGCTTTCTTT.

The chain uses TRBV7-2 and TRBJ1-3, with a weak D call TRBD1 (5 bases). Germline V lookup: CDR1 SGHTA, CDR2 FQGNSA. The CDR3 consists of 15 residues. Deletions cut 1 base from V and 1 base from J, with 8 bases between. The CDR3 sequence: CASSLGRASGNTIYF. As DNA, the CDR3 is TGTGCCAGCAGCTTAGGCAGGGCATCTGGAAACACCATATATTTT.

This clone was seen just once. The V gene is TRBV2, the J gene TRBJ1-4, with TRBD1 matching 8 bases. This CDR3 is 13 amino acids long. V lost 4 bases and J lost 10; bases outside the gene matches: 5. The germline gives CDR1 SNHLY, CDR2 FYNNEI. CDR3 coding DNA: TGTGCCAGCAGTGGTGGGACAGGCGGAAAACTGTTTTTT. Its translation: CASSGGTGGKLFF.

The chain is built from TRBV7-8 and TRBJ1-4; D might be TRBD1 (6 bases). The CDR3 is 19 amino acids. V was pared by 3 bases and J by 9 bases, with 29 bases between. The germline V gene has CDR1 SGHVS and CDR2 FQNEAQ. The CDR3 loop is CASSFERGFGRHKMKKLFF. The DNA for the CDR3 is TGTGCCAGCAGCTTCGAAAGGGGGTTCGGGCGACATAAAATGAAAAAACTGTTTTTT.

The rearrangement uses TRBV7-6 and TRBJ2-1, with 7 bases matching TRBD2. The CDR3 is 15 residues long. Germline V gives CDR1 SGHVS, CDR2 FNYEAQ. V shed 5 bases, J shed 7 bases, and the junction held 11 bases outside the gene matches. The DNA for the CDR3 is TGTGCCAGCAGCATCGTAGCGCCTAGCGGAAATGAGCAGTTCTTC. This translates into CASSIVAPSGNEQFF.

CDR3 DNA sequence: TGTGCCAGCAGCTTCGAATTTGGGGCCAGCTACGAGCAGTACTTC. As protein: CASSFEFGASYEQYF. The chain has TRBV7-9 and TRBJ2-7, with a possible D match to TRBD1 (5 bases). Trimming pared 3 bases from V and 3 bases from J, leaving 15 bases between. This CDR3 has 15 amino acids. From germline, CDR1 is SEHNR and CDR2 FQNEAQ (reference sequence).

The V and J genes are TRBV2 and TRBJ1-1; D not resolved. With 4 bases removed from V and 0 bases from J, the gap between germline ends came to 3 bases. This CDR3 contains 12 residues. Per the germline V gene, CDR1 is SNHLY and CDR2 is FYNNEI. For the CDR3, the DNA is TGTGCCAGCAGTGTTATGAACACTGAAGCTTTCTTT. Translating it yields CASSVMNTEAFF.

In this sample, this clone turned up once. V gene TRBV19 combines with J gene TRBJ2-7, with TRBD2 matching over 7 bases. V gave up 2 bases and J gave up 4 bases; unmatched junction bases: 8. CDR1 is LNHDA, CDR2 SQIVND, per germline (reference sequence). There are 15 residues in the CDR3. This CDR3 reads CASSIIAGVEYEQYF. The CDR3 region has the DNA TGTGCCAGTAGTATAATCGCGGGAGTGGAGTACGAGCAGTACTTC. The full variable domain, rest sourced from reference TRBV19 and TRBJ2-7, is DGGITQSPKYLFRKEGQNVTLSCEQNLNHDAMYWYRQDPGQGLRLIYYSQIVNDFQKGDIAEGYSVSREKKESFPLTVTSAQKNPTAFYLCASSIIAGVEYEQYFGPGTRLTVT.

The CDR3 bases are TGCAGTGCTAGCGGGGGGCACGAGCAGTACTTC. Translating it yields CSASGGHEQYF. This chain links TRBV20-1 with TRBJ2-7, with D possibly being TRBD2 (7 bases). Germline values: CDR1 DFQATT, CDR2 SNEGSKA (reference sequence). V lost 3 bases and J lost 5, with 8 bases in between. The length of the CDR3 is 11 residues.

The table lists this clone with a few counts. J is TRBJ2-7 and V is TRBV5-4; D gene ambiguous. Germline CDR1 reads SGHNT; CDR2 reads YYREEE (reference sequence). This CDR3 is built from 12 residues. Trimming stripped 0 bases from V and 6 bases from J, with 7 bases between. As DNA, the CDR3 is TGTGCCAGCAGCTTGGCCGAGGTCGAGCAGTACTTC. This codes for CASSLAEVEQYF.

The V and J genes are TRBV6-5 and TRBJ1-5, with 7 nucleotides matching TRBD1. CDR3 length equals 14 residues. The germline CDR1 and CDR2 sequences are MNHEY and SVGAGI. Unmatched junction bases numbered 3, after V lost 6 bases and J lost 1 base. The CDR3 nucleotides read TGTGCCAGCAGCGGGACAGAGAGCAATCAGCCCCAGCATTTT. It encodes CASSGTESNQPQHF.

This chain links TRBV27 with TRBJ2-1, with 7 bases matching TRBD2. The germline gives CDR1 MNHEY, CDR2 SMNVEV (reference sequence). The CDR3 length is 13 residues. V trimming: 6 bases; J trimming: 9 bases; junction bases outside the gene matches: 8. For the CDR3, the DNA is TGTGCCAGCAGCCCCGGCACGGGGGGTGAGCAGTTCTTC. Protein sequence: CASSPGTGGEQFF.

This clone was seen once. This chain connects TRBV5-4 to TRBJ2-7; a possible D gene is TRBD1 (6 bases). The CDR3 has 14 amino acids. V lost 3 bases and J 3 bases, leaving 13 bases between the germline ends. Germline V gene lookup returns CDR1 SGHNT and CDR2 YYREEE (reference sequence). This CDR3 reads CASSSTGHLYEQYF. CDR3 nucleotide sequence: TGTGCCAGCAGCTCAACGGGACACCTCTACGAGCAGTACTTC.

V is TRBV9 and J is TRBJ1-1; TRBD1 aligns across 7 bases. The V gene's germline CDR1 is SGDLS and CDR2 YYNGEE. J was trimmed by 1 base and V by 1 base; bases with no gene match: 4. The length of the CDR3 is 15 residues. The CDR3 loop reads CASSVHQGGNTEAFF. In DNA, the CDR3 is TGTGCCAGCAGCGTACATCAGGGGGGGAACACTGAAGCTTTCTTT. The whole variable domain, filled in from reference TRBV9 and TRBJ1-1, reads DSGVTQTPKHLITATGQRVTLRCSPRSGDLSVYWYQQSLDQGLQFLIQYYNGEERAKGNILERFSAQQFPDLHSELNLSSLELGDSALYFCASSVHQGGNTEAFFGQGTRLTVV.

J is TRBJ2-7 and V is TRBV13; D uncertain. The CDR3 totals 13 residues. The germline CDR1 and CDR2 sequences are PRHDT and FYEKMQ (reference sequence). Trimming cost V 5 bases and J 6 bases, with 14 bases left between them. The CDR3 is CASSPVPGGEQYF. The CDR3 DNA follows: TGTGCCAGCAGCCCTGTACCAGGTGGCGAGCAGTACTTC.

The CDR3 DNA follows: TGTGCCAGCAGTGAAGCTTGGCGGGCGAACACCGGGGAGCTGTTTTTT. It yields the protein CASSEAWRANTGELFF. The J gene is TRBJ2-2, the V gene TRBV6-1; possibly TRBD2 for D (5 bases). Germline lookup yields CDR1 MNHNS and CDR2 SASEGT. The V gene lost 0 bases and the J gene lost 0 bases, with 8 bases spanning the gap. This CDR3 is 16 amino acids long.

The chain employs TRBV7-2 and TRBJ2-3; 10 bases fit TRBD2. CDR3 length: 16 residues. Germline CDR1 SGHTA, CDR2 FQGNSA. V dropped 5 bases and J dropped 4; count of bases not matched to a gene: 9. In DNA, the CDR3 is TGTGCCAGCAGCAGTCTTGCTAGCGGGAGATCAGATACGCAGTATTTT. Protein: CASSSLASGRSDTQYF. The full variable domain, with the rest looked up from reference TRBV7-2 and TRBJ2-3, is GAGVSQSPSNKVTEKGKDVELRCDPISGHTALYWYRQSLGQGLEFLIYFQGNSAPDKSGLPSDRFSAERTGGSVSTLTIQRTQQEDSAVYLCASSSLASGRSDTQYFGPGTRLTVL.

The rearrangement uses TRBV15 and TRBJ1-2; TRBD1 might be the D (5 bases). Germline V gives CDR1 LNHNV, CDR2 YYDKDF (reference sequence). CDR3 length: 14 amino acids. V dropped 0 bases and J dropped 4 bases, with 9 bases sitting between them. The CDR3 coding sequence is TGTGCCACCAGCAGAGATCAGGGAGGCTATGGCTACACCTTC. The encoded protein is CATSRDQGGYGYTF.